The 8 T cell receptor beta chains presented below share a single source sample, sequenced in a study of shared clonotypes between healthy human individuals. Profiling relied on immunoSEQ multiplex PCR, and the TCRdb table lists in-frame clones only, not all of them. The sample comprises 2 million to 3 million clones, more than 85% of which are singletons, and roughly 0.36% rests with the top ten. The sample was naive CD4+ T cells from PBMCs. Subset specified: CD45RA+ positively selected. Receptors were obtained from a young man in good health. Some clones in this sample may be carry-over from other donors' samples.

With regard to this clone: Other DNA sequences in the same sample also yield this CDR3. This chain links TRBV28 with TRBJ2-2, with D possibly matching TRBD2 (6 bases). This CDR3 spans 15 amino acids. Germline CDR1 is MDHEN and CDR2 is SYDVKM. Trimming took off 3 bases at V and 0 bases at J, with 8 bases between the two ends. CDR3 sequence reads: CASSLGGTNTGELFF. The CDR3 coding sequence is TGTGCCAGCAGTTTGGGCGGGACGAACACCGGGGAGCTGTTTTTT.

This chain uses TRBV10-1 with TRBJ2-5; D remains unclear. Germline CDR1 and CDR2: WNHNN and SYGVQD (reference sequence). Trimming pared 4 bases from V and 6 bases from J, leaving 30 bases between. The CDR3 has 19 residues. The chain's CDR3 is CASSVPPLKRAIPGKTQYF. Written as DNA, the CDR3 is TGCGCCAGCAGTGTCCCGCCCCTAAAACGGGCTATCCCTGGGAAGACCCAGTACTTC.

The rearrangement links TRBV28 to TRBJ2-2; 8 nucleotides agree with TRBD2. From germline, CDR1 is MDHEN and CDR2 SYDVKM. V gave up 5 bases and J gave up 5 bases; unmatched junction bases: 4. CDR3 length: 14 amino acids. This CDR3 reads CASSTSGGTGELFF. The CDR3 DNA sequence: TGTGCCAGCAGTACTAGCGGAGGAACCGGGGAGCTGTTTTTT.

The chain uses TRBV28 and TRBJ2-5; D may match TRBD1 or TRBD2 (5 bases each). V was cut by 3 bases and J by 5 bases, with 16 bases left in between. Per germline, CDR1 MDHEN and CDR2 SYDVKM. This CDR3 is 15 amino acids long. DNA for the CDR3: TGTGCCAGCAGTTTCGAGGGGCTACCCTCGGAGACCCAGTACTTC. It is translated as CASSFEGLPSETQYF.

CDR3 sequence (DNA): TGTGCCATCAGTGAGTCGAGCACTTTTACCGGGGAGCTGTTTTTT. It is translated as CAISESSTFTGELFF. V is TRBV10-3 and J is TRBJ2-2; D is undetermined. The CDR3 length is 15 residues. The V and J ends lost 0 bases and 5 bases respectively, with 10 bases between them. CDR1 ENHRY and CDR2 SYGVKD come from the germline V gene.

The chain has TRBV6-4 and TRBJ2-2; 8 bases are shared with TRBD2. The CDR3 sequence is 14 residues long. The J segment lost 3 bases and the V segment lost 9 bases, leaving 6 bases of the junction unmatched. The germline gives CDR1 MRHNA, CDR2 SNTAGT. CDR3 sequence reads: CASEREMDTGELFF. The CDR3 bases are TGTGCCAGTGAGCGGGAGATGGACACCGGGGAGCTGTTTTTT.

The V gene is TRBV28, the J gene TRBJ1-5, with D hard to call. V was cut by 4 bases and J by 9 bases, with 10 bases left in between. The CDR3 length is 12 residues. From germline, CDR1 is MDHEN and CDR2 SYDVKM. The CDR3 reads CASSSGPRPQHF. The CDR3 DNA sequence: TGTGCCAGCAGTTCGGGCCCACGGCCCCAGCATTTT.

The chain carries TRBV28 and TRBJ1-2; TRBD1 is a possible D gene (6 bases). The germline V gene has CDR1 MDHEN and CDR2 SYDVKM. The CDR3 extends over 14 amino acids. Trimming removed 8 bases from V and 8 bases from J, with 21 bases in between. CDR3 in amino acids: CASWLGASGDGYTF. In DNA, the CDR3 is TGTGCCAGCTGGTTGGGGGCGTCGGGGGACGGCTACACCTTC.